This T cell receptor (beta chain) was observed in a study of T cell repertoires in cytomegalovirus infection. Germline V gene sequence: CDR1 SGHVS, CDR2 FQNEAQ. This CDR3 region has 15 residues. V was shortened by 1 base and J by 2 bases, with 12 bases between the two germline ends. TCRdb fed the reads into MiXCR, producing one record per CDR3 protein. The sample contains 350,000 to 450,000 distinct CDR3 sequences, 15% to 20% of which appear only once. In its sample, this clonotype was seen many times. This receptor was identified in a human donor in good health (CMV status not recorded). Some clones in this sample may be carry-over from other donors' samples. The chain is built from TRBV7-8 and TRBJ2-7, with a tentative D call TRBD2 (5 bases). The sequenced sample consisted of PBMCs. CDR3 DNA: TGTGCCAGCAGCTTAGGCCAAGGAGGAGCCTACGAGCAGTACTTC. Protein: CASSLGQGGAYEQYF.